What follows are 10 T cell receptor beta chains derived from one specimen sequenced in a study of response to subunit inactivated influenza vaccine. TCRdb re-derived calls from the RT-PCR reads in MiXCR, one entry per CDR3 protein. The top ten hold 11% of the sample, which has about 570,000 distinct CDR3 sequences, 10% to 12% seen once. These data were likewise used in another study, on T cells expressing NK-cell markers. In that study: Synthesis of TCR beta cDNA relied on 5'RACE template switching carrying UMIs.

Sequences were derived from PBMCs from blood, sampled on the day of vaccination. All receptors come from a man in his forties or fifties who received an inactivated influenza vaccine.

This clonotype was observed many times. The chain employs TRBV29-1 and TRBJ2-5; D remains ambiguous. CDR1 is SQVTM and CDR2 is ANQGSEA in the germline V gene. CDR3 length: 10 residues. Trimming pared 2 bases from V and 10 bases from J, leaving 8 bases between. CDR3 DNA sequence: TGCAGCGTTGAAATTGTCTACCAGTACTTC. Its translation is CSVEIVYQYF.

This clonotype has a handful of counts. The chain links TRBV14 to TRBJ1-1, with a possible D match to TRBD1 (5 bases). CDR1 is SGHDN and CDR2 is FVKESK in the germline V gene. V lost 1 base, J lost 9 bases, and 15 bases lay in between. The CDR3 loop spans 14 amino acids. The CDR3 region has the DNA TGTGCCAGCAGCCAAGGATACGGTGGGGGGAAAGCTTTCTTT. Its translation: CASSQGYGGGKAFF.

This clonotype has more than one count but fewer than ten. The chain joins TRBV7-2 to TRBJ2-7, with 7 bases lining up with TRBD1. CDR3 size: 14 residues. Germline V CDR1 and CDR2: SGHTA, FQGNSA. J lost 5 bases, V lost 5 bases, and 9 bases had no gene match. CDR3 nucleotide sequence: TGTGCCAGCAGCCTTTCGGACAGGCTCAACGAGCAGTACTTC. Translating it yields CASSLSDRLNEQYF.

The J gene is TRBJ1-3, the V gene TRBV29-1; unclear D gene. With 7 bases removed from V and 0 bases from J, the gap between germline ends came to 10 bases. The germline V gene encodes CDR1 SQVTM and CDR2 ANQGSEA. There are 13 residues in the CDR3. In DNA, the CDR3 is TGCAGCGCCGCACAAAGCTCTGGAAACACCATATATTTT. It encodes CSAAQSSGNTIYF.

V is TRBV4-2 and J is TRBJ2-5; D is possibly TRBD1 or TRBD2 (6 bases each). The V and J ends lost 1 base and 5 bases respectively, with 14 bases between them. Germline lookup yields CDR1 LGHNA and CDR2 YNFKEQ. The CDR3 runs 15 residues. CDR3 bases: TGTGCCAGCAGCCAAGTTGTGGGGGGCCGGGAGACCCAGTACTTC. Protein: CASSQVVGGRETQYF.

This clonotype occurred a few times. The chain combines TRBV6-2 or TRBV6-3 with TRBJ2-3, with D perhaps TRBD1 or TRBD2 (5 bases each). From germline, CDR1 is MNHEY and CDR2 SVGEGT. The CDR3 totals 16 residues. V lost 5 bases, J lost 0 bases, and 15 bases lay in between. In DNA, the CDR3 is TGTGCCAGCAGTCTCCGGGACCTAGGGAGCACAGATACGCAGTATTTT. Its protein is CASSLRDLGSTDTQYF.

The CDR3 region has the DNA TGTGCCAGCAGCCGGGGACTAGCGGGGTTGTGGGAGCAGTACTTC. It is translated as CASSRGLAGLWEQYF. The V call is TRBV6-1, the J call TRBJ2-7, with TRBD2 identical over 13 bases. CDR1 is MNHNS and CDR2 is SASEGT in the germline V gene. This CDR3 region has 15 residues. J gave up 7 bases and V 6 bases, and 9 bases lay outside the gene matches.

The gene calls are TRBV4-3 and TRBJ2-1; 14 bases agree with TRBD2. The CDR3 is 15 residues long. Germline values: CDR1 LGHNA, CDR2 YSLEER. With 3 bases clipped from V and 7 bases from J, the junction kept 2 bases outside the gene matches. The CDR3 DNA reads TGCGCCAGCAGCCAGACTAGCGGGAGGGCGAATGAGCAGTTCTTC. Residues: CASSQTSGRANEQFF.

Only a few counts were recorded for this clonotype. The chain's CDR3 is CASKVGGRSFDELFF. The CDR3, as DNA: TGTGCCAGCAAGGTTGGGGGGAGGTCCTTTGATGAGCTGTTTTTT. The chain carries TRBV7-6 and TRBJ2-2, with D possibly matching TRBD2 (6 bases). Trimming took 7 bases from V and 11 from J, leaving 23 bases between them. This CDR3 contains 15 residues. In germline, CDR1 is SGHVS, CDR2 FNYEAQ.

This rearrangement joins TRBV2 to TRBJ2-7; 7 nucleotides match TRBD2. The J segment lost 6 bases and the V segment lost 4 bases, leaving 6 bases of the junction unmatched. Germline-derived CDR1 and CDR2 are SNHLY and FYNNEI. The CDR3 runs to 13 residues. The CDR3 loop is CASSVTGGIEQYF. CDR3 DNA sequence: TGTGCCAGCAGTGTTACGGGGGGAATCGAGCAGTACTTC. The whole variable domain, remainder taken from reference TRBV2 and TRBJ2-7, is EPEVTQTPSHQVTQMGQEVILRCVPISNHLYFYWYRQILGQKVEFLVSFYNNEISEKSEIFDDQFSVERPDGSNFTLKIRSTKLEDSAMYFCASSVTGGIEQYFGPGTRLTVT.